These 30 T cell receptor beta chains were sequenced from one sample in a study of cytomegalovirus exposure and HLA in healthy donors. 13 Jbeta primers and 60 Vbeta primers were used for the PCR. Using immunoSEQ multiplex PCR, the repertoire was profiled, and TCRdb retains in-frame clones only, with some absent. The data contain fewer than 110,000 clones, over 70% of them seen just once; the ten biggest clones take up around 2%. Sequencing used PBMCs. The receptor set was obtained from a man aged 25 to 45 in good health and CMV-seronegative.

This clone was picked up one time. CDR3 sequence reads: CSVLSGTGVYEQYF. CDR3 DNA sequence: TGCAGCGTTCTATCCGGGACAGGGGTATACGAGCAGTACTTC. V is TRBV29-1 and J is TRBJ2-7; 10 bases map to TRBD1. V lost 5 bases to trimming and J lost 4 bases; unmatched junction nucleotides: 8. This CDR3 is 14 amino acids long. Germline V gene sequence: CDR1 SQVTM, CDR2 ANQGSEA.

The genes are TRBV5-6 and TRBJ1-1; D gene uncertain. Germline loops: CDR1 SGHDT, CDR2 YYEEEE. The V end lost 4 bases, the J end lost 3 bases, and 7 bases lay between the germline ends. This CDR3 is 12 amino acids long. The DNA of the CDR3 is TGTGCCAGCAGCCCCGGAGACACTGAAGCTTTCTTT. Its translation is CASSPGDTEAFF.

The rearrangement links TRBV6-5 to TRBJ1-1; 9 positions match TRBD1. The V and J ends lost 5 bases and 8 bases, in that order; junction bases with no gene match: 6. Germline values: CDR1 MNHEY, CDR2 SVGAGI. This CDR3 spans 13 amino acids. CDR3 sequence: CASSPGTGTEAFF. CDR3 nucleotides: TGTGCCAGCAGTCCCGGGACAGGGACCGAAGCTTTCTTT.

The chain uses TRBV5-1 and TRBJ2-7; TRBD1 might be the D (7 bases). CDR1 SGHRS and CDR2 YFSETQ come from the germline V gene. V was pared by 0 bases and J by 7 bases, with 20 bases between. The CDR3 length is 16 residues. This chain's CDR3 is CASSLAGRQGAWEQYF. The DNA of the CDR3 is TGCGCCAGCAGCTTGGCCGGGAGACAGGGCGCTTGGGAGCAGTACTTC.

V gene TRBV7-9 combines with J gene TRBJ1-2, with D possibly being TRBD1 (5 bases). Germline CDR1 SEHNR, CDR2 FQNEAQ (reference sequence). Trimming took 5 bases from V and 4 from J, leaving 17 bases between them. This CDR3 is 15 amino acids long. CDR3 nucleotides: TGTGCCAGCAGCCCCTGGGGGGAGGGCGGCTATGGCTACACCTTC. Its translation is CASSPWGEGGYGYTF.

The chain links TRBV9 to TRBJ2-6; D may be TRBD2 (7 bases). The CDR3 totals 19 residues. The V end was cut by 0 bases, the J end by 0 bases, with 16 bases between. Germline CDR1 and CDR2: SGDLS and YYNGEE. CDR3 sequence: CASSVGPGGGFSGANVLTF. The DNA of the CDR3 is TGTGCCAGCAGCGTAGGGCCGGGGGGCGGGTTCTCTGGGGCCAACGTCCTGACTTTC.

The V call is TRBV13, the J call TRBJ2-7, with 10 nucleotides matching TRBD1. The CDR3 has 13 residues. Germline trimming cut 4 bases from V and 3 bases from J; bases unmatched to any gene: 0. Germline V gives CDR1 PRHDT, CDR2 FYEKMQ (reference sequence). The CDR3 loop reads CASSWDRGYEQYF. Here the CDR3 DNA reads TGTGCCAGCAGCTGGGACAGGGGCTACGAGCAGTACTTC.

The chain links TRBV7-6 to TRBJ1-1; D call uncertain. The CDR3 spans 14 residues. Trimming pared 6 bases from V and 1 base from J, leaving 12 bases between. Per germline, CDR1 SGHVS and CDR2 FNYEAQ. The CDR3 bases are TGTGCCAGCAGGGACTCGGCGGCGAACACTGAAGCTTTCTTT. Residues: CASRDSAANTEAFF.

The chain employs TRBV28 and TRBJ2-1; the match to TRBD2 covers 8 bases. The germline CDR1 and CDR2 sequences are MDHEN and SYDVKM. This CDR3 contains 16 residues. V gave up 6 bases and J gave up 5 bases; unmatched junction bases: 12. The CDR3 region is CASSPVNGRADNEQFF. CDR3 coding DNA: TGTGCCAGCAGCCCCGTTAACGGGAGGGCCGACAATGAGCAGTTCTTC.

This chain links TRBV9 with TRBJ2-1, with 10 bases that match TRBD2. This CDR3 comprises 15 residues. V lost 3 bases to trimming and J lost 10 bases; unmatched junction nucleotides: 10. CDR1 and CDR2 from the germline V gene are SGDLS and YYNGEE. CDR3 bases: TGTGCCAGCAGCGCCCCGGGACTAGCGCTGGGGGAGCAGTTCTTC. As protein: CASSAPGLALGEQFF.

V and J are TRBV2 and TRBJ2-2, with TRBD1 matching 10 bases. Germline CDR1 reads SNHLY; CDR2 reads FYNNEI. CDR3 length: 16 amino acids. The ends lost 7 bases at V and 4 bases at J; junction bases unmatched: 9. In DNA, the CDR3 is TGTGCCAGCAAACCCCGACAGGGGGCGAGCACCGGGGAGCTGTTTTTT. It specifies CASKPRQGASTGELFF.

The chain couples TRBV9 to TRBJ1-2; D is possibly TRBD1 (5 bases). Germline values: CDR1 SGDLS, CDR2 YYNGEE. Between the trimmed V and J ends, which lost 3 bases and 8 bases, there was a span of 17 bases. The CDR3 covers 14 residues. CDR3 coding DNA: TGTGCCAGCAGCGGCCAGGGACTGGGGCGCGGCTACACCTTC. It codes for CASSGQGLGRGYTF.

The chain recombines TRBV25-1 with TRBJ2-7; tentatively, D is TRBD2 (6 bases). The V gene's germline CDR1 is MGHDK and CDR2 SYGVNS. The CDR3 is 14 residues long. Trimming shortened V by 5 bases and J by 2 bases, and 13 bases separated the two germline ends. The CDR3 protein is CASSRGTFPYEQYF. As DNA, the CDR3 is TGTGCCAGCAGTCGAGGGACTTTTCCCTACGAGCAGTACTTC.

This rearrangement joins TRBV6-5 to TRBJ1-2; D is perhaps TRBD1 (6 bases). There are 15 residues in the CDR3. Trimming left V 6 bases short and J 4 bases short, with 18 bases between. In germline, CDR1 is MNHEY, CDR2 SVGAGI. This chain's CDR3 is CASRSPGQKFYGYTF. CDR3 DNA: TGTGCCAGCAGGAGTCCGGGACAAAAGTTCTATGGCTACACCTTC.

This clone has a single count. J is TRBJ2-5 and V is TRBV11-2; D gene unclear. V lost 5 bases and J lost 5, with 18 bases in between. There are 15 residues in the CDR3. Germline CDR1 SGHAT, CDR2 FQNNGV. The CDR3: CASSAPLDGWETQYF. CDR3 DNA: TGTGCCAGCAGCGCCCCGTTAGACGGGTGGGAGACCCAGTACTTC.

This clone has only a few counts. J is TRBJ1-5 and V is TRBV2; 7 bases fit TRBD1. Germline assignment: CDR1 SNHLY and CDR2 FYNNEI. V lost 5 bases and J lost 9; bases outside the gene matches: 7. The CDR3 is made up of 13 amino acids. The CDR3 sequence is CASSLTGPGPQHF. CDR3 nucleotide sequence: TGTGCCAGCAGTTTGACAGGGCCGGGGCCCCAGCATTTT.

The chain joins TRBV29-1 to TRBJ2-7; D possibly corresponds to TRBD2 (6 bases). Trimming stripped 6 bases from V and 8 bases from J, with 17 bases between. Germline CDR1 is SQVTM and CDR2 is ANQGSEA. There are 12 residues in the CDR3. The CDR3 loop is CSVAGDSGKQYF. DNA of the CDR3: TGCAGCGTGGCCGGGGACTCAGGAAAGCAGTACTTC.

The chain is built from TRBV7-9 and TRBJ1-4; no clear D. CDR3 length: 14 amino acids. V dropped 4 bases and J dropped 4 bases, with 10 bases sitting between them. CDR1 is SEHNR, CDR2 FQNEAQ, per germline (reference sequence). CDR3 coding DNA: TGTGCCAGCAGCTACGAAGGAGGTAATGAAAAACTGTTTTTT. Translation gives CASSYEGGNEKLFF.

The rearrangement uses TRBV6-5 and TRBJ2-1; 8 bases are a match to TRBD2. The germline V gene has CDR1 MNHEY and CDR2 SVGAGI. The CDR3 has 16 residues. J was trimmed by 0 bases and V by 4 bases; bases with no gene match: 5. The CDR3 region has the DNA TGTGCCAGCAGTTTTAGCGGGATAAACTCCTACAATGAGCAGTTCTTC. It is translated as CASSFSGINSYNEQFF.

The chain carries TRBV6-1 and TRBJ2-7, with D perhaps TRBD1 (6 bases). Trimming shortened V by 3 bases and J by 6 bases, and 9 bases separated the two germline ends. This CDR3 is 12 amino acids long. Per the germline V gene, CDR1 is MNHNS and CDR2 is SASEGT. The CDR3 sequence is CASSEGQGEQYF. In nucleotides, the CDR3 is TGTGCCAGCAGTGAGGGACAAGGCGAGCAGTACTTC.

The J gene is TRBJ2-3, the V gene TRBV5-4; 12 nucleotides align to TRBD2. J lost 6 bases, V lost 4 bases, and 9 bases had no gene match. There are 16 residues in the CDR3. Germline V gene data show CDR1 as SGHNT and CDR2 as YYREEE (reference sequence). Here the CDR3 DNA reads TGTGCCAGCAGCCAAAGGACTAGCGGGGAGGGTGATACGCAGTATTTT. This gives the protein CASSQRTSGEGDTQYF.

This clone appeared a few times. This chain uses TRBV29-1 with TRBJ2-1; 8 bases agree with TRBD2. Germline loops: CDR1 SQVTM, CDR2 ANQGSEA. The length of the CDR3 is 15 residues. With 6 bases clipped from V and 4 bases from J, the junction kept 11 bases outside the gene matches. The CDR3 sequence: CSVGQAGLDYNEQFF. For the CDR3, the DNA is TGCAGCGTCGGCCAGGCGGGACTAGATTACAATGAGCAGTTCTTC.

The gene calls are TRBV6-5 and TRBJ2-1, with 8 positions matching TRBD1. Per germline, CDR1 MNHEY and CDR2 SVGAGI. After removal of 5 bases from V and 2 bases from J, the junction contained 5 bases not matched to a gene. The length of the CDR3 is 15 residues. The CDR3 DNA reads TGTGCCAGCAGTGGTGACAGGGGCGCCTACAATGAGCAGTTCTTC. Encoded protein: CASSGDRGAYNEQFF.

This clone was picked up a small number of times. The chain couples TRBV10-1 to TRBJ1-1; D is undetermined. The CDR3 extends over 14 amino acids. The ends were cut back, 0 bases at V and 0 bases at J, with 5 bases in the middle. Germline loops: CDR1 WNHNN, CDR2 SYGVQD (reference sequence). CDR3 DNA: TGCGCCAGCAGTGAGTCCATCATGAACACTGAAGCTTTCTTT. This codes for CASSESIMNTEAFF.

V is TRBV7-8 and J is TRBJ2-7; D may be TRBD2 (5 bases). Germline CDR1 SGHVS, CDR2 FQNEAQ. The CDR3 covers 16 residues. Trimming removed 1 base at V and 0 bases at J, with 13 bases between. CDR3 loop: CASSLEPGLPSYEQYF. In DNA, the CDR3 is TGTGCCAGCAGCTTAGAACCCGGACTCCCCTCCTACGAGCAGTACTTC.

The rearrangement links TRBV29-1 to TRBJ2-7, with D maybe TRBD2 (6 bases). V was trimmed by 5 bases and J by 1 base, leaving 9 bases between them. The CDR3 totals 12 residues. The germline V gene has CDR1 SQVTM and CDR2 ANQGSEA. The chain's CDR3 is CSVTGRSYEQYF. In DNA, the CDR3 is TGCAGCGTTACGGGGAGGTCCTACGAGCAGTACTTC.

This clone was seen just once. The CDR3 is CAWAGTSGGTQYF. The DNA of the CDR3 is TGTGCCTGGGCCGGGACTAGCGGGGGGACGCAGTATTTT. The V call is TRBV30, the J call TRBJ2-3; 15 bases are shared with TRBD2. Per the germline V gene, CDR1 is GTSNPN and CDR2 is SVGIG (reference sequence). V lost 5 bases and J lost 9; bases outside the gene matches: 3. This CDR3 comprises 13 residues.

The chain combines TRBV6-1 with TRBJ1-5, with D maybe TRBD1 (5 bases). The CDR3 loop spans 15 amino acids. Between the trimmed V and J ends, which lost 4 bases and 0 bases, there was a span of 10 bases. Germline lookup yields CDR1 MNHNS and CDR2 SASEGT. DNA for the CDR3: TGTGCCAGCAGTGTGTGGGGGGTTAGCAATCAGCCCCAGCATTTT. As protein: CASSVWGVSNQPQHF.

This clone was seen only a few times. The rearrangement uses TRBV30 and TRBJ1-1, with no clear D. CDR1 is GTSNPN and CDR2 is SVGIG in the germline V gene (reference sequence). The CDR3 contains 13 residues. V gave up 3 bases and J gave up 2 bases, with 10 bases separating them. Written as DNA, the CDR3 is TGTGCCTGGAGCCAGACTGACAACACTGAAGCTTTCTTT. Translating gives CAWSQTDNTEAFF. The variable domain in full, completed from reference TRBV30 and TRBJ1-1, reads SQTIHQWPATLVQPVGSPLSLECTVEGTSNPNLYWYRQAAGRGLQLLFYSVGIGQISSEVPQNLSASRPQDRQFILSSKKLLLSDSGFYLCAWSQTDNTEAFFGQGTRLTVV.

This clone has only one observation. The chain employs TRBV29-1 and TRBJ2-5; D is unclear. V dropped 7 bases and J dropped 2 bases, with 5 bases sitting between them. This CDR3 region has 10 residues. Germline V gene lookup returns CDR1 SQVTM and CDR2 ANQGSEA. CDR3 protein: CSAFQETQYF. As DNA, the CDR3 is TGCAGCGCCTTTCAAGAGACCCAGTACTTC.